A single sample gave rise to the 32 T cell receptor beta chains below, sequenced in a study of response to subunit inactivated influenza vaccine. TCRdb redid the calling of the RT-PCR reads with MiXCR, one entry per CDR3 protein. The top ten clones hold approximately 13% of a sample with 490,000 or so distinct CDR3 sequences, approximately 7.1% of them seen once. The specimen comprised PBMCs from blood, sampled about 24 months after vaccination. Source of these receptors: a man aged 50-75 years who received an inactivated influenza vaccine.

This clonotype was found a few times. The chain couples TRBV20-1 to TRBJ2-7; TRBD2 agrees at 13 bases. Germline assignment: CDR1 DFQATT and CDR2 SNEGSKA (reference sequence). V gave up 0 bases and J gave up 6 bases; unmatched junction bases: 5. This CDR3 is 15 amino acids long. The CDR3 reads CSARDRTSGRGEQYF. The CDR3 nucleotides read TGCAGTGCTAGAGATCGGACTAGCGGGAGAGGCGAGCAGTACTTC.

There are a few counts of this clonotype. The chain employs TRBV12-3 or TRBV12-4 and TRBJ2-3; D may be TRBD2 (6 bases). The CDR3 loop spans 16 amino acids. V lost 2 bases and J lost 2, with 14 bases in between. The CDR3 DNA follows: TGTGCCAGCAGTTTATACCCACTAGCTTCCACAGATACGCAGTATTTT. This codes for CASSLYPLASTDTQYF.

This clonotype appeared a few times. The rearrangement joins TRBV28 to TRBJ2-3; 9 positions agree with TRBD2. The germline V gene has CDR1 MDHEN and CDR2 SYDVKM. J was trimmed by 4 bases and V by 3 bases; bases with no gene match: 8. The CDR3 spans 16 residues. The DNA for the CDR3 is TGTGCCAGCAGTTTCTGGTCTAGCGGGATTTCAGATACGCAGTATTTT. As protein: CASSFWSSGISDTQYF.

The chain carries TRBV12-3 or TRBV12-4 and TRBJ2-5; D ambiguous. The germline V and J ends were trimmed by 2 bases and 6 bases, with 10 bases remaining between them. The CDR3 extends over 13 amino acids. CDR3 nucleotides: TGTGCCAGCAGTTTATTTAGTGGGCAGACCCAGTACTTC. This encodes CASSLFSGQTQYF.

This clonotype was counted ten times or more. This sequence joins TRBV5-5 and TRBJ1-2; D gene unclear. Looked up from germline, CDR1 is SGHKS and CDR2 is YYEKEE (reference sequence). CDR3 length: 13 residues. The ends were cut back, 3 bases at V and 8 bases at J, with 14 bases in the middle. DNA of the CDR3: TGTGCCAGCAGCTCCGCTCAGCGAGCGGGCTACACCTTC. Its protein is CASSSAQRAGYTF.

This clonotype was seen at least ten times. Here the CDR3 DNA reads TGTGCCAGCAGCTTTTCCGTCAGGGACAATGAAAAACTGTTTTTT. Translated: CASSFSVRDNEKLFF. V is TRBV7-2 and J is TRBJ1-4, with D perhaps matching TRBD1 (5 bases). Germline-derived CDR1 and CDR2 are SGHTA and FQGNSA. V was shortened by 3 bases and J by 5 bases, with 13 bases between the two germline ends. The CDR3 covers 15 residues.

This clonotype was seen many times. The V call is TRBV4-3, the J call TRBJ2-2, with D maybe TRBD2 (5 bases). This CDR3 has 16 residues. V was clipped by 0 bases and J by 7 bases, with 15 bases between them. Germline CDR1 reads LGHNA; CDR2 reads YSLEER. CDR3 in DNA: TGCGCCAGCAGCCAAGATCCGACACCCGGGAACGGGGAGCTGTTTTTT. This encodes CASSQDPTPGNGELFF.

The chain links TRBV5-1 to TRBJ1-3, with TRBD1 matching over 10 bases. Losses at the gene ends were 4 bases for V and 0 bases for J; bases not matched to a gene: 7. There are 17 residues in the CDR3. The V gene's germline CDR1 is SGHRS and CDR2 YFSETQ. As DNA, the CDR3 is TGCGCCAGCAGCGCGAGGACAGGGGGTTCCTCTGGAAACACCATATATTTT. Translated, it gives CASSARTGGSSGNTIYF.

This clonotype was seen many times. The chain is built from TRBV5-1 and TRBJ2-3; D may be TRBD2 (5 bases). Looked up from germline, CDR1 is SGHRS and CDR2 is YFSETQ. Trimming left V 1 base short and J 14 bases short, with 14 bases between. There are 12 residues in the CDR3. CDR3 nucleotides: TGCGCCAGCAGCTTGAGCATAGCGCCGTGGTATTTT. Its translation: CASSLSIAPWYF. The variable domain in full, with the rest retrieved from reference TRBV5-1 and TRBJ2-3, is KAGVTQTPRYLIKTRGQQVTLSCSPISGHRSVSWYQQTPGQGLQFLFEYFSETQRNKGNFPGRFSGRQFSNSRSEMNVSTLELGDSALYLCASSLSIAPWYFGPGTRLTVL.

This clonotype was picked up a small number of times. This chain connects TRBV13 to TRBJ2-1, with TRBD2 matching over 12 bases. The germline V gene has CDR1 PRHDT and CDR2 FYEKMQ (reference sequence). The CDR3 runs 17 residues. Unmatched junction bases numbered 9, after V lost 5 bases and J lost 4 bases. The CDR3 DNA reads as TGTGCCAGCAGCAACCGACTAGCGGGAGCCAATTACAATGAGCAGTTCTTC. This sequence encodes CASSNRLAGANYNEQFF.

This clonotype was picked up many times. The chain uses TRBV5-5 and TRBJ1-1; tentative D call: TRBD1 (6 bases). Trimming pared 4 bases from V and 3 bases from J, leaving 19 bases between. Germline CDR1 is SGHKS and CDR2 is YYEKEE (reference sequence). This CDR3 region has 16 residues. CDR3 sequence: CASSAVWGLVYTEAFF. The CDR3 DNA reads TGTGCCAGCAGCGCCGTCTGGGGGCTTGTTTACACTGAAGCTTTCTTT.

The rearrangement links TRBV12-3 or TRBV12-4 to TRBJ2-5, with D maybe TRBD1 (6 bases). This CDR3 is 14 amino acids long. V was clipped by 2 bases and J by 5 bases, with 12 bases between them. CDR3 DNA: TGTGCCAGCAGTTTAAGAAGACAGGCCGAGACCCAGTACTTC. Translated, it gives CASSLRRQAETQYF.

This clonotype was found many times. J is TRBJ2-7 and V is TRBV7-8; TRBD1 agrees at 9 bases. CDR1 is SGHVS, CDR2 FQNEAQ, per germline. V was clipped by 4 bases and J by 2 bases; unmatched bases: 9. This CDR3 comprises 16 residues. The CDR3 sequence is CASSSQGDRVAYEQYF. The CDR3 DNA reads as TGTGCCAGCAGCTCACAGGGGGACAGGGTGGCCTACGAGCAGTACTTC. The variable domain in full, with the rest retrieved from reference TRBV7-8 and TRBJ2-7, is GAGVSQSPRYKVAKRGQDVALRCDPISGHVSLFWYQQALGQGPEFLTYFQNEAQLDKSGLPSDRFFAERPEGSVSTLKIQRTQQEDSAVYLCASSSQGDRVAYEQYFGPGTRLTVT.

The chain joins TRBV5-8 to TRBJ2-7; 7 bases align to TRBD1. The germline V gene encodes CDR1 SGHTS and CDR2 YDEGEE. With V trimmed by 0 bases and J by 5 bases, 14 bases remained unmatched. This CDR3 region has 17 residues. As DNA, the CDR3 is TGTGCCAGCAGCTTGGCACCATACAGGGGTTTCGGGAACGAGCAGTACTTC. It translates to CASSLAPYRGFGNEQYF. Full variable domain (missing parts from reference TRBV5-8 and TRBJ2-7): EAGVTQSPTHLIKTRGQQATLRCSPISGHTSVYWYQQALGLGLQFLLWYDEGEERNRGNFPPRFSGRQFPNYSSELNVNALELEDSALYLCASSLAPYRGFGNEQYFGPGTRLTVT.

The rearrangement links TRBV4-2 to TRBJ2-1; the match to TRBD2 covers 15 bases. The V and J ends lost 2 bases and 1 base, in that order; junction bases with no gene match: 9. This CDR3 contains 20 residues. The V gene's germline CDR1 is LGHNA and CDR2 YNFKEQ. CDR3 amino acids: CASSQNWWTSGRASYNEQFF. The CDR3 bases are TGTGCCAGCAGCCAAAACTGGTGGACTAGCGGGAGGGCTTCCTACAATGAGCAGTTCTTC.

Ten or more counts support this clonotype. This chain joins TRBV12-3 or TRBV12-4 and TRBJ2-2, with TRBD1 matching 9 bases. J gave up 5 bases and V 6 bases, and 10 bases lay outside the gene matches. The CDR3 runs to 16 residues. In nucleotides, the CDR3 is TGTGCCAGCAGAGCAACAGGACAGGGGCGAACCGGGGAGCTGTTTTTT. Translated: CASRATGQGRTGELFF.

This clonotype came up many times. This rearrangement joins TRBV24-1 to TRBJ1-1; 7 bases line up with TRBD1. V shed 7 bases and J 5 bases; nucleotides not matched to a gene: 3. Germline CDR1 is KGHDR and CDR2 is SFDVKD. The CDR3 spans 12 residues. This chain's CDR3 is CATRGGETEAFF. The CDR3 DNA sequence: TGTGCCACCAGAGGGGGCGAGACTGAAGCTTTCTTT.

This clonotype was recorded many times. The CDR3 sequence: CASSLGAGMTGELFF. DNA of the CDR3: TGTGCCAGCAGCTTAGGGGCAGGGATGACCGGGGAGCTGTTTTTT. The chain employs TRBV11-2 and TRBJ2-2; tentative D call: TRBD1 (5 bases). Looked up from germline, CDR1 is SGHAT and CDR2 is FQNNGV. The CDR3 contains 15 residues. V was clipped by 1 base and J by 5 bases, with 11 bases between them.

In this sample, this clonotype turned up a few times. The genes are TRBV10-3 and TRBJ2-3; unclear D gene. V was clipped by 3 bases and J by 5 bases, with 6 bases between them. CDR1 and CDR2 from the germline V gene are ENHRY and SYGVKD. There are 12 residues in the CDR3. In DNA, the CDR3 is TGTGCCATCAGTGATTTCCTAGATACGCAGTATTTT. Protein sequence: CAISDFLDTQYF.

V and J are TRBV28 and TRBJ2-1, with 12 bases lining up with TRBD2. Germline CDR1 MDHEN, CDR2 SYDVKM. V lost 7 bases to trimming and J lost 1 base; unmatched junction nucleotides: 14. The CDR3 length is 19 residues. The CDR3 loop reads CASTSEGLAGGLSYNEQFF. The CDR3 nucleotides read TGTGCCAGCACAAGCGAGGGGCTAGCGGGAGGGCTTTCCTACAATGAGCAGTTCTTC.

There are a few counts of this clonotype. This chain links TRBV7-8 with TRBJ2-7; TRBD2 is a possible D gene (5 bases). The germline CDR1 and CDR2 sequences are SGHVS and FQNEAQ. The CDR3 is 16 residues long. V lost 1 base and J 2 bases, leaving 15 bases between the germline ends. The DNA of the CDR3 is TGTGCCAGCAGCTTAGTGGGTAGCGCGGAACCCTACGAGCAGTACTTC. Amino acid sequence: CASSLVGSAEPYEQYF.

This chain uses TRBV7-8 with TRBJ2-7; 8 bases are a match to TRBD2. The CDR3 extends over 13 amino acids. Germline-derived CDR1 and CDR2 are SGHVS and FQNEAQ. The J segment lost 5 bases and the V segment lost 5 bases, leaving 5 bases of the junction unmatched. The CDR3 bases are TGTGCCAGCAGCCAAACGGGGGGGAACGAGCAGTACTTC. Amino acids: CASSQTGGNEQYF.

This clonotype was seen repeatedly, ten times or more. The J gene is TRBJ2-1, the V gene TRBV5-1; D gene uncertain. The germline V and J ends were trimmed by 4 bases and 4 bases, with 9 bases remaining between them. Germline lookup yields CDR1 SGHRS and CDR2 YFSETQ. This CDR3 spans 13 amino acids. CDR3 DNA: TGCGCCAGCAGCGTCGACCGTTACAATGAGCAGTTCTTC. Protein: CASSVDRYNEQFF.

This chain connects TRBV11-1 to TRBJ2-7, with TRBD1 as a possible D gene (6 bases). V was shortened by 1 base and J by 1 base, with 20 bases between the two germline ends. This CDR3 comprises 18 residues. Germline V gene sequence: CDR1 SGHAT, CDR2 FQDESV (reference sequence). CDR3 coding DNA: TGTGCCAGCAGCTTAGGCCCCGCAGGGGCGCTGGGATCCTACGAGCAGTACTTC. Encoded protein: CASSLGPAGALGSYEQYF.

This clonotype showed up many times. The chain combines TRBV7-3 with TRBJ2-5, with D possibly matching TRBD1 (5 bases). The V gene lost 6 bases and the J gene lost 5 bases, with 13 bases spanning the gap. The CDR3 spans 13 residues. CDR1 is SGHTA, CDR2 FQGTGA, per germline. In nucleotides, the CDR3 is TGTGCCAGCAGTCCGGGCCCAGGGGAGACCCAGTACTTC. Amino acids: CASSPGPGETQYF.

The chain recombines TRBV7-9 with TRBJ2-3; 9 positions agree with TRBD1. Germline CDR1 and CDR2: SEHNR and FQNEAQ (reference sequence). The CDR3 covers 15 residues. Trimming cost V 4 bases and J 4 bases; bases outside gene matches: 6. CDR3 coding DNA: TGTGCCAGCAGCTCTGACAGGGGGGCACCAGATACGCAGTATTTT. This translates into CASSSDRGAPDTQYF.

This clonotype was picked up many times. The rearrangement uses TRBV20-1 and TRBJ2-7; 7 bases are a match to TRBD2. V dropped 7 bases and J dropped 4; count of bases not matched to a gene: 4. Germline CDR1 and CDR2: DFQATT and SNEGSKA (reference sequence). This CDR3 region has 11 residues. CDR3 in amino acids: CSVTSVYEQYF. The CDR3 DNA follows: TGCAGTGTAACTAGCGTGTACGAGCAGTACTTC.

This clonotype has ten or more counts. This sequence joins TRBV4-2 and TRBJ1-1; no reliable D call. CDR3 length: 14 amino acids. The V gene's germline CDR1 is LGHNA and CDR2 YNFKEQ. Trimming pared 5 bases from V and 3 bases from J, leaving 13 bases between. The CDR3 DNA follows: TGTGCCAGCAGCAGTATTTTTAAGGACACTGAAGCTTTCTTT. Amino acids: CASSSIFKDTEAFF.

This clonotype was counted at least ten times. V and J are TRBV5-1 and TRBJ2-7; the match to TRBD1 covers 7 bases. Looked up from germline, CDR1 is SGHRS and CDR2 is YFSETQ. With V trimmed by 4 bases and J by 2 bases, 6 bases remained unmatched. The CDR3 length is 14 residues. CDR3 sequence (DNA): TGCGCCAGCAGCCCCTCCCAGGGGGCCTACGAGCAGTACTTC. Translated: CASSPSQGAYEQYF.

The gene calls are TRBV25-1 and TRBJ2-1; 8 nucleotides match TRBD1. Germline assignment: CDR1 MGHDK and CDR2 SYGVNS. The ends lost 2 bases at V and 2 bases at J; junction bases unmatched: 5. CDR3 length: 16 residues. CDR3 DNA sequence: TGTGCCAGCAGTGAACCTACAGGGGGGACCTACAATGAGCAGTTCTTC. This sequence encodes CASSEPTGGTYNEQFF.

This clonotype was counted ten times or more. The chain is built from TRBV4-1 and TRBJ2-1, with D maybe TRBD1 (6 bases). Per germline, CDR1 MGHRA and CDR2 YSYEKL. This CDR3 is 13 amino acids long. V lost 0 bases and J 8 bases, leaving 8 bases between the germline ends. The CDR3 sequence is CASSQEAGDEQFF. The CDR3 DNA follows: TGCGCCAGCAGCCAAGAGGCAGGGGATGAGCAGTTCTTC.

This clonotype was seen a handful of times. V usage is TRBV29-1 and J usage is TRBJ1-2; 11 positions match TRBD1. Germline CDR1 and CDR2: SQVTM and ANQGSEA. This CDR3 region has 17 residues. The V gene end was trimmed by 6 bases and the J gene end by 5 bases; junction bases not matched to a gene: 17. CDR3 protein: CSVVALGQGASGYGYTF. CDR3 nucleotide sequence: TGCAGCGTCGTAGCCCTCGGACAGGGGGCGTCCGGTTATGGCTACACCTTC.